A single sample gave rise to the 11 T cell receptor beta chains below, sequenced in a study of CD8 T cells in Susac syndrome. cDNA came from approximately 0.5 to 1 ug RNA primed by random hexamers. TCRdb passed the immunoSEQ multiplex PCR reads through MiXCR, listing each CDR3 protein once. The table lists about 200,000 distinct CDR3 sequences, about 95% of them singletons. Sequencing was carried out using CD4+ T cells from PBMCs. The source is a human donor with multiple sclerosis.

This chain joins TRBV5-1 and TRBJ1-1; 7 nucleotides line up with TRBD1. The CDR3 is 15 amino acids. Germline CDR1 reads SGHRS; CDR2 reads YFSETQ. V lost 4 bases and J lost 2; bases outside the gene matches: 8. This CDR3 reads CASSTLTGVNTEAFF. As DNA, the CDR3 is TGCGCCAGCAGCACCTTAACAGGGGTTAACACTGAAGCTTTCTTT.

The V gene is TRBV2, the J gene TRBJ2-7; unclear D gene. Germline V gene data show CDR1 as SNHLY and CDR2 as FYNNEI. There are 11 residues in the CDR3. Trimming left V 6 bases short and J 12 bases short, with 15 bases between. The CDR3 region has the DNA TGTGCCAGCAGCTCGGAAGGTCGAGGGTACTTC. Amino acid sequence: CASSSEGRGYF.

The chain combines TRBV29-1 with TRBJ1-2; D unresolved. With 6 bases removed from V and 0 bases from J, the gap between germline ends came to 8 bases. Germline assignment: CDR1 SQVTM and CDR2 ANQGSEA. CDR3 length: 12 amino acids. DNA of the CDR3: TGCAGCGTGCGGGTAGCTAACTATGGCTACACCTTC. Translated, it gives CSVRVANYGYTF.

The V gene is TRBV29-1, the J gene TRBJ2-7; tentatively, D is TRBD2 (5 bases). CDR1 and CDR2 from the germline V gene are SQVTM and ANQGSEA. The V end was cut by 4 bases, the J end by 6 bases, with 19 bases between. CDR3 length: 14 residues. The CDR3 sequence: CSVGGGLPGPEQYF. The CDR3, as DNA: TGCAGCGTTGGGGGTGGACTCCCCGGCCCCGAGCAGTACTTC.

The chain couples TRBV5-1 to TRBJ2-5, with D unresolved. This CDR3 has 13 residues. V was trimmed by 2 bases and J by 1 base, leaving 6 bases between them. Germline V gene lookup returns CDR1 SGHRS and CDR2 YFSETQ. The CDR3 DNA reads TGCGCCAGCAGCTTTGAAAGCCAAGAGACCCAGTACTTC. Protein product: CASSFESQETQYF.

The chain couples TRBV9 to TRBJ2-5, with 12 positions matching TRBD2. CDR1 and CDR2 (germline): SGDLS, YYNGEE. The CDR3 runs 17 residues. V lost 1 base, J lost 4 bases, and 8 bases stayed unmatched. This CDR3 reads CASSVTGRLAGVETQYF. CDR3 sequence (DNA): TGTGCCAGCAGCGTAACCGGTAGACTAGCGGGGGTAGAGACCCAGTACTTC.

The chain employs TRBV30 and TRBJ2-1, with D hard to call. Germline loops: CDR1 GTSNPN, CDR2 SVGIG (reference sequence). CDR3 length: 15 amino acids. The V end lost 2 bases, the J end lost 6 bases, and 17 bases lay between the germline ends. The CDR3 region is CAWSKSKALGNEQFF. The CDR3 bases are TGTGCCTGGAGTAAATCCAAAGCTCTGGGCAATGAGCAGTTCTTC.

V gene TRBV4-2 combines with J gene TRBJ1-5; D might be TRBD1 (6 bases). Germline V gene lookup returns CDR1 LGHNA and CDR2 YNFKEQ. Trimming took off 0 bases at V and 5 bases at J, with 11 bases between the two ends. The CDR3 totals 15 residues. The CDR3 nucleotides read TGTGCCAGCAGCCAAGAAACGCCAGGGGATCAGCCCCAGCATTTT. Its translation is CASSQETPGDQPQHF.

The chain has TRBV6-2 or TRBV6-3 and TRBJ2-4; D remains unclear. V gave up 6 bases and J gave up 0 bases, with 3 bases separating them. CDR3 length equals 12 residues. Germline V gene data show CDR1 as MNHEY and CDR2 as SVGEGT. CDR3 sequence reads: CASSQAKNIQYF. The CDR3, as DNA: TGTGCCAGCAGCCAAGCCAAAAACATTCAGTACTTC.

The chain recombines TRBV3-1 with TRBJ2-2; D tentatively reads TRBD1 or TRBD2 (5 bases each). V dropped 4 bases and J dropped 3 bases, with 21 bases sitting between them. The CDR3 runs 18 residues. The V gene's germline CDR1 is LGHDT and CDR2 YNNKEL (reference sequence). In DNA, the CDR3 is TGTGCCAGCAGCCCGAACTCCGGGACGCCGAACTACACCGGGGAGCTGTTTTTT. The encoded protein is CASSPNSGTPNYTGELFF. Looking up the rest from reference TRBV3-1 and TRBJ2-2 gives the full variable domain: DTAVSQTPKYLVTQMGNDKSIKCEQNLGHDTMYWYKQDSKKFLKIMFSYNNKELIINETVPNRFSPKSPDKAHLNLHINSLELGDSAVYFCASSPNSGTPNYTGELFFGEGSRLTVL.

V is TRBV3-1 and J is TRBJ2-3, with 14 bases fitting TRBD2. CDR3 size: 15 residues. V shed 4 bases and J 8 bases; nucleotides not matched to a gene: 5. CDR1 LGHDT and CDR2 YNNKEL come from the germline V gene (reference sequence). The CDR3 nucleotides read TGTGCCAGCAGCCTCGGACTAGCGGGAGGAGGTACGCAGTATTTT. It is translated as CASSLGLAGGGTQYF.